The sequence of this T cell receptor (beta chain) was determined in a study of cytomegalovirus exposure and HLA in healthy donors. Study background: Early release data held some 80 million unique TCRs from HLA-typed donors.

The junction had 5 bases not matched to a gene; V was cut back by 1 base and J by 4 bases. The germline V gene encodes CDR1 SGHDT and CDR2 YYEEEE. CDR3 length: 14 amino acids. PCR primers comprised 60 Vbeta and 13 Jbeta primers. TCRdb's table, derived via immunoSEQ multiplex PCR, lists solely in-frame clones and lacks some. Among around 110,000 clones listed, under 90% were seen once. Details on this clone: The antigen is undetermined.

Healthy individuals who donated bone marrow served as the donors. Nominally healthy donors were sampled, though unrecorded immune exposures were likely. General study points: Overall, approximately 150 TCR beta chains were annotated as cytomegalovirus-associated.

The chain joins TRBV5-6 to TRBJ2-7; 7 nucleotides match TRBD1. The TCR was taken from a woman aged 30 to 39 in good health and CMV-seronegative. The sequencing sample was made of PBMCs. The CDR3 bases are TGTGCCAGCAGCTTGAATACAGGGGTTTACGAGCAGTACTTC. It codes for CASSLNTGVYEQYF.